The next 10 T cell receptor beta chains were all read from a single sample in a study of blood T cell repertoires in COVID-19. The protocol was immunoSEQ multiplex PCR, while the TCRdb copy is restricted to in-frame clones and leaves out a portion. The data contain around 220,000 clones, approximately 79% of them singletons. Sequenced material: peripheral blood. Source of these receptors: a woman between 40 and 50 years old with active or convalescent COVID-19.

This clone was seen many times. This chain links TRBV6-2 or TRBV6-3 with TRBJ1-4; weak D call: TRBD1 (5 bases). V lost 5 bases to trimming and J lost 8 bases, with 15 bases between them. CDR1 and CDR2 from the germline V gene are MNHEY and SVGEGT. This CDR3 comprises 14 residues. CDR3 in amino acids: CASSGNHRGEKLFF. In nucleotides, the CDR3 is TGTGCCAGCAGTGGGAACCATCGGGGGGAAAAACTGTTTTTT.

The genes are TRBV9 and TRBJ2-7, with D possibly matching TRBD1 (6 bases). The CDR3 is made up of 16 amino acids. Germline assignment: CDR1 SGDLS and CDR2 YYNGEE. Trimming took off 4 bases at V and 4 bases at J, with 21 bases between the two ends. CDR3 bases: TGTGCCAGCAGCCCCCTTGGGACATTCGGGGCGTACGAGCAGTACTTC. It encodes CASSPLGTFGAYEQYF.

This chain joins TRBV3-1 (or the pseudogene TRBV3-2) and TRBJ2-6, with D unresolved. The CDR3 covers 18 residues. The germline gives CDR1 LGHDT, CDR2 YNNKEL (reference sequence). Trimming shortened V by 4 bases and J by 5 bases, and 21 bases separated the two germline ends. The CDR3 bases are TGTGCCAGCAGCCCGGAGAACCTGTACGCTTATCGGGCCAACGTCCTGACTTTC. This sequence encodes CASSPENLYAYRANVLTF.

CDR3 sequence reads: CASRQGTGEVGGYTF. CDR3 coding DNA: TGTGCCAGCAGGCAAGGGACAGGGGAAGTAGGGGGCTACACCTTC. V gene TRBV5-4 combines with J gene TRBJ1-2, with 10 positions matching TRBD1. The CDR3 is made up of 15 amino acids. The trim removed 5 bases at V and 8 bases at J, leaving 12 bases unmatched. Germline lookup yields CDR1 SGHNT and CDR2 YYREEE (reference sequence).

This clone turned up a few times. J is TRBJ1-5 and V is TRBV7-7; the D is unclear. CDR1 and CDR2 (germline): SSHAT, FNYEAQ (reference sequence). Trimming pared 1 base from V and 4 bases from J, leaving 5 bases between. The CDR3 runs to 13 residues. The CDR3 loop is CASSLGPNQPQHF. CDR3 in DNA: TGTGCCAGCAGCTTAGGTCCGAATCAGCCCCAGCATTTT.

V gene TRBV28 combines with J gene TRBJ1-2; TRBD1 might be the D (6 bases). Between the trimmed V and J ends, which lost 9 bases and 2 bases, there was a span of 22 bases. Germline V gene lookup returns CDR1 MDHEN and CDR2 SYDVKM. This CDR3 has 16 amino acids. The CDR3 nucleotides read TGTGCCAGTAGAACCCCACTGACAGGCCCGAACTATGGCTACACCTTC. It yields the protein CASRTPLTGPNYGYTF.

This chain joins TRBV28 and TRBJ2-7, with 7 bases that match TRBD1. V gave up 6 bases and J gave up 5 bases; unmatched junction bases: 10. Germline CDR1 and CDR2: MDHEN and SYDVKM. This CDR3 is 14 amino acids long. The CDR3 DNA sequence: TGTGCCAGCAGAAACCCGGACAGGAGAAACGAGCAGTACTTC. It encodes CASRNPDRRNEQYF.

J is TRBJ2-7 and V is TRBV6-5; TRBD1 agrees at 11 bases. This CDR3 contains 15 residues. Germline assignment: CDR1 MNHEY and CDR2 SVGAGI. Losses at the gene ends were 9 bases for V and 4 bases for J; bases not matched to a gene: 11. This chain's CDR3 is CASTIRTGGAYEQYF. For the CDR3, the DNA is TGTGCCAGTACAATCCGGACAGGGGGCGCATACGAGCAGTACTTC.

CDR3: CAWRGDTANYGYTF. As DNA, the CDR3 is TGTGCCTGGAGAGGGGACACCGCTAACTATGGCTACACCTTC. The chain has TRBV30 and TRBJ1-2; D perhaps matches TRBD1 (6 bases). The CDR3 length is 14 residues. Germline CDR1 reads GTSNPN; CDR2 reads SVGIG (reference sequence). V was trimmed by 3 bases and J by 0 bases, leaving 11 bases between them.

The CDR3 loop is CASSPQGTSYEQYF. The CDR3 DNA reads TGTGCCAGCAGCCCCCAGGGGACATCCTACGAGCAGTACTTC. J is TRBJ2-7 and V is TRBV2, with D possibly TRBD1 on 6 matching bases. CDR3 length: 14 amino acids. The germline V gene encodes CDR1 SNHLY and CDR2 FYNNEI. Deletions cut 6 bases from V and 1 base from J, with 13 bases between.